The 13 T cell receptor beta chains presented below share a single source sample, sequenced in a study of T cell repertoires in cytomegalovirus infection. TCRdb fed the reads into MiXCR, producing one record per CDR3 protein. The sample lists fewer than 700,000 distinct CDR3 sequences; 24% were seen once. Source material: CD8+ T cells from PBMCs. Every receptor here comes from a human donor in good health (CMV status not recorded). Some clones in this sample may be carry-over from other donors' samples.

This clonotype came up many times. The CDR3 region has the DNA TGTGCCAGTAGTGAGAGACTAGCGGGAGGCTCCTACAATGAGCAGTTCTTC. Its translation: CASSERLAGGSYNEQFF. The chain is built from TRBV19 and TRBJ2-1; the match to TRBD2 covers 13 bases. The junction had 4 bases not matched to a gene; V was cut back by 5 bases and J by 0 bases. Germline CDR1 and CDR2: LNHDA and SQIVND (reference sequence). The CDR3 covers 17 residues.

This clonotype was seen many times. This chain's CDR3 is CASSQENSLYNEQFF. CDR3 DNA: TGCGCCAGCAGCCAAGAAAACAGTCTCTACAATGAGCAGTTCTTC. V and J are TRBV4-1 and TRBJ2-1; no clear D. CDR1 is MGHRA and CDR2 is YSYEKL in the germline V gene. The V end lost 0 bases, the J end lost 3 bases, and 9 bases lay between the germline ends. CDR3 length equals 15 residues.

This clonotype was detected a few times. The chain couples TRBV7-9 to TRBJ2-7; a possible D gene is TRBD1 (6 bases). Trimming left V 5 bases short and J 2 bases short, with 13 bases between. The CDR3 runs 14 residues. Germline V gives CDR1 SEHNR, CDR2 FQNEAQ (reference sequence). Here the CDR3 reads CASSQPGQAYEQYF. The CDR3 DNA follows: TGTGCCAGCAGCCAACCGGGACAAGCCTACGAGCAGTACTTC.

A note on this clonotype: Being one base from a much bigger clone, this may be a read error. V gene TRBV2 combines with J gene TRBJ2-3, with D maybe TRBD2 (7 bases). Germline CDR1 and CDR2: SNHLY and FYNNEI. The CDR3 length is 12 residues. The CDR3 spells CVSIGGLNTQYF. The CDR3 nucleotides are TGTGTCAGCATCGGGGGGCTGAATACGCAGTATTTT.

This chain uses TRBV28 with TRBJ1-2; D gene ambiguous. CDR1 and CDR2 (germline): MDHEN, SYDVKM. V lost 6 bases to trimming and J lost 6 bases, with 14 bases between them. The CDR3 totals 13 residues. The CDR3 sequence is CASSLSDFDGYTF. CDR3 sequence (DNA): TGTGCCAGCAGCCTCTCGGACTTTGATGGCTACACCTTC.

The rearrangement joins TRBV10-3 to TRBJ2-1; a possible D gene is TRBD2 (6 bases). Germline values: CDR1 ENHRY, CDR2 SYGVKD. The CDR3 covers 17 residues. V was trimmed by 0 bases and J by 1 base, leaving 13 bases between them. For the CDR3, the DNA is TGTGCCATCAGTGAGTCGAATCGGGGGAGTTCCTACAATGAGCAGTTCTTC. Translation gives CAISESNRGSSYNEQFF.

In its sample, this clonotype was seen a few times. CDR3: CASSSPGHQNKTQYF. The CDR3, as DNA: TGTGCCAGCAGCTCACCGGGACACCAGAACAAGACCCAGTACTTC. The chain carries TRBV7-9 and TRBJ2-5, with TRBD1 as a possible D gene (6 bases). Germline loops: CDR1 SEHNR, CDR2 FQNEAQ (reference sequence). This CDR3 is 15 amino acids long. The V gene lost 4 bases and the J gene lost 6 bases, with 18 bases spanning the gap.

This clonotype was detected only once. One end of the junction fails to match germline, which may point to a read error. The rearrangement links TRBV4-3 to TRBJ2-3; 8 bases align to TRBD2. CDR1 is LGHNA, CDR2 YSLEER, per germline. The CDR3 runs 17 residues. The CDR3 region is CANSQDPRGGGADTQYF. As DNA, the CDR3 is TGCGCCAACAGCCAAGACCCCCGGGGGGGTGGTGCAGATACGCAGTATTTT.

This clonotype was counted ten times or more. This chain joins TRBV7-2 and TRBJ2-5; 13 nucleotides line up with TRBD2. Germline trimming cut 5 bases from V and 1 base from J; bases unmatched to any gene: 4. Germline CDR1 SGHTA, CDR2 FQGNSA. The CDR3 consists of 16 residues. CDR3 loop: CASSPTSGGGQETQYF. The CDR3 DNA follows: TGTGCCAGCAGCCCTACTAGCGGGGGGGGCCAAGAGACCCAGTACTTC. Full variable domain (remainder filled in from reference TRBV7-2 and TRBJ2-5): GAGVSQSPSNKVTEKGKDVELRCDPISGHTALYWYRQSLGQGLEFLIYFQGNSAPDKSGLPSDRFSAERTGGSVSTLTIQRTQQEDSAVYLCASSPTSGGGQETQYFGPGTRLLVL.

A few counts support this clonotype. This chain connects TRBV10-3 to TRBJ1-2; no clear D gene. The germline V and J ends were trimmed by 3 bases and 4 bases, with 12 bases remaining between them. Germline V CDR1 and CDR2: ENHRY, SYGVKD. This CDR3 comprises 14 residues. This CDR3 reads CAISDGGEPYGYTF. The CDR3, as DNA: TGTGCCATCAGTGATGGCGGGGAACCCTATGGCTACACCTTC.

This clonotype has a handful of counts. The CDR3 bases are TGTGCCAGCAGTTTTAGCAGGGTGGCTGACAATGAGCAGTTCTTC. Translation: CASSFSRVADNEQFF. This chain links TRBV12-3 or TRBV12-4 with TRBJ2-1, with D possibly TRBD1 on 5 matching bases. The ends were cut back, 3 bases at V and 5 bases at J, with 14 bases in the middle. CDR3 length: 15 amino acids.

V usage is TRBV6-8 and J usage is TRBJ1-1; D unclear. In germline, CDR1 is MNHGY, CDR2 SAAAGT. The CDR3 totals 16 residues. The V end lost 5 bases, the J end lost 0 bases, and 16 bases lay between the germline ends. CDR3 nucleotides: TGTGCCAGCAGTGCGACAAGGCCCTTCATGAACACTGAAGCTTTCTTT. Protein sequence: CASSATRPFMNTEAFF.

As for this clonotype: A read error may explain this, as a much larger clone is one base away. The conserved phenylalanine or tryptophan normally closing the CDR3 is absent here, so this likely arose from a read error. The limits of the CDR3 on the DNA are not certain, so only TCRdb's listed CDR3 is given. V gene TRBV6-1 combines with J gene TRBJ1-2; TRBD1, the table's D call, was not compared with the DNA. The CDR3 has 12 amino acids, counting both end residues. Germline CDR1 is MNHNS and CDR2 is SASEGT. The CDR3 loop is CASSPGTAETYS.